The 10 T cell receptor beta chains presented below share a single source sample, sequenced in a study of T cell responses to AZD1222 COVID-19 vaccine. Using immunoSEQ multiplex PCR, the repertoire was profiled, and TCRdb retains in-frame clones only, with some absent. Of approximately 35,000 clones in the sample, about nine tenths were seen once. The starting material was peripheral blood, obtained 28 days after the second AZD1222 dose. The source is an adult who received the AZD1222 COVID-19 vaccine.

This clone came up once. The chain combines TRBV3-1 (or the pseudogene TRBV3-2) with TRBJ2-7, with TRBD2 identical over 8 bases. This CDR3 spans 15 amino acids. Trimming removed 3 bases from V and 4 bases from J; junction bases left unmatched: 8. Germline values: CDR1 LGHDT, CDR2 YNNKEL (reference sequence). The CDR3 DNA reads as TGTGCCAGCAGCCAGCGGGGGGCGGTCCATTACGAGCAGTACTTC. Protein: CASSQRGAVHYEQYF.

The rearrangement links TRBV3-1 (or the pseudogene TRBV3-2) to TRBJ2-2, with TRBD1 identical over 8 bases. J was trimmed by 8 bases and V by 4 bases; bases with no gene match: 12. The CDR3 extends over 16 amino acids. The V gene's germline CDR1 is LGHDT and CDR2 YNNKEL (reference sequence). CDR3 nucleotides: TGTGCCAGCAGCCCAAGGGGGAGACAGGGGCTAGGGGAGCTGTTTTTT. Translation: CASSPRGRQGLGELFF.

This clone was seen a handful of times. The chain employs TRBV28 and TRBJ2-7; 7 bases match TRBD2. The CDR3 runs 14 residues. Germline loops: CDR1 MDHEN, CDR2 SYDVKM. The ends lost 2 bases at V and 6 bases at J; junction bases unmatched: 7. CDR3 in amino acids: CASSLVGRLIEQYF. CDR3 DNA sequence: TGTGCCAGCAGTTTAGTCGGGAGGTTAATCGAGCAGTACTTC.

The rearrangement links TRBV7-8 to TRBJ1-1; 9 nucleotides match TRBD1. V trimming: 3 bases; J trimming: 0 bases; junction bases outside the gene matches: 2. CDR1 and CDR2 from the germline V gene are SGHVS and FQNEAQ. The length of the CDR3 is 15 residues. This CDR3 reads CASSFRDRVNTEAFF. CDR3 DNA: TGTGCCAGCAGCTTTAGGGACAGGGTGAACACTGAAGCTTTCTTT.

This clone was counted a single time. V and J are TRBV28 and TRBJ2-5, with TRBD2 matching 12 bases. Unmatched junction bases numbered 8, after V lost 1 base and J lost 5 bases. Germline loops: CDR1 MDHEN, CDR2 SYDVKM. The CDR3 totals 17 residues. As DNA, the CDR3 is TGTGCCAGCAGTTTATCGTCTAGCGGGAGGGCGGGGGAGACCCAGTACTTC. This encodes CASSLSSSGRAGETQYF.

The count of this clone is one. The rearrangement joins TRBV28 to TRBJ1-4, with D unresolved. The CDR3 consists of 13 residues. Germline V gene lookup returns CDR1 MDHEN and CDR2 SYDVKM. Trimming removed 3 bases at V and 4 bases at J, with 6 bases between. The CDR3: CASSFSGNEKLFF. CDR3 bases: TGTGCCAGCAGTTTCTCGGGTAATGAAAAACTGTTTTTT.

This sequence joins TRBV7-9 and TRBJ2-7, with TRBD1 matching over 7 bases. Germline CDR1 is SEHNR and CDR2 is FQNEAQ (reference sequence). V dropped 5 bases and J dropped 3; count of bases not matched to a gene: 7. The CDR3 runs 14 residues. CDR3 DNA sequence: TGTGCCAGCAGCCCGGAGGACAGGATCTACGAGCAGTACTTC. It codes for CASSPEDRIYEQYF.

This clone was seen only a few times. J is TRBJ1-2 and V is TRBV1. TRBV1 is an annotated pseudogene. This CDR3 comprises 15 residues. The CDR3 here is CTSSQACPGRYGYTF. In DNA form, the CDR3 reads TGCACCAGCAGCCAAGCTTGCCCGGGACGATATGGCTACACCTTC.

The chain joins TRBV5-4 to TRBJ2-3, with D hard to call. Germline CDR1 and CDR2: SGHNT and YYREEE (reference sequence). The CDR3 has 11 amino acids. V was cut by 3 bases and J by 5 bases, with 4 bases left in between. The CDR3 DNA follows: TGTGCCAGCAGCTGGGAAGATACGCAGTATTTT. This codes for CASSWEDTQYF.

The chain carries TRBV19 and TRBJ2-5; 10 positions match TRBD2. CDR1 is LNHDA, CDR2 SQIVND, per germline (reference sequence). Trimming cost V 1 base and J 4 bases; bases outside gene matches: 6. The CDR3 sequence is 16 residues long. This CDR3 is CASSIAIAGGVETQYF. The CDR3, as DNA: TGTGCCAGTAGTATAGCTATAGCGGGAGGTGTAGAGACCCAGTACTTC.